This T cell receptor (beta chain) was retrieved from a study of chemoradiotherapy in HPV16-positive cancers. On the study more broadly: Functional T-cell assays on a couple of HPV16-positive patients' cells defined candidate HPV-specific clones and common TCR motifs. Study-level points and caveats: HPV-responsive T-cell expansion during chemoradiotherapy was linked to improved recurrence-free survival in HPV16-positive patients. Candidate HPV-specific clones and E7-related TCR motifs grew in tumor during treatment.

The assay was immunoSEQ multiplex PCR, and TCRdb's table has in-frame clones only and misses some. This repertoire shows 8,500 to 9,000 clones, roughly nine tenths found once; its top ten account for less than 4%. Repeated repertoire sampling spanned the course of chemoradiotherapy. As concerns this clone: The antigen is not known.

V trimming: 6 bases; J trimming: 2 bases; junction bases outside the gene matches: 8. CDR1 SGHTA and CDR2 FQGNSA come from the germline V gene. The CDR3 extends over 16 amino acids. The receptor was derived from a human donor with HPV-associated anogenital cancer. The chain recombines TRBV7-2 with TRBJ2-2; 8 nucleotides match TRBD2. The material sequenced was blood, taken from a patient who underwent chemoradiotherapy. CDR3 in amino acids: CASRPHGGANTGELFF. The CDR3 bases are TGTGCCAGCAGGCCACACGGGGGGGCCAACACCGGGGAGCTGTTTTTT.